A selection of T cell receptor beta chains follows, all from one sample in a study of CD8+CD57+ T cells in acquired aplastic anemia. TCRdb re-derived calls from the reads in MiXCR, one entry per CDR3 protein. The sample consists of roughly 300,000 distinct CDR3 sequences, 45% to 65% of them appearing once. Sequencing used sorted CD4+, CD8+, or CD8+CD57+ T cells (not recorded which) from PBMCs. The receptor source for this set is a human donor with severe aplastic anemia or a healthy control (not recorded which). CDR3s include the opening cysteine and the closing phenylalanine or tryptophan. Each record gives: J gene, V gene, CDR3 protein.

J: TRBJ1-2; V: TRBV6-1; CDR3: CACLNYGYTF
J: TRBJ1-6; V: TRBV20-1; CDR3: CSGTPGQGTRSPLHF
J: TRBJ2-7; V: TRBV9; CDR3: CASSVGGVDEQYF
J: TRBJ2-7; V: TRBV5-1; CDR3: CASSLDEGYSEQYF
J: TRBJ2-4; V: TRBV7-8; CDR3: CASSVDRVENTQYF
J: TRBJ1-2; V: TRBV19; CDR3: CASRDTFASYGYTF
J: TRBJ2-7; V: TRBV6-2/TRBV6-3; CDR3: CASSYRTATYEQYF
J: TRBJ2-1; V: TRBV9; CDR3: CASSVSRELSEQFF
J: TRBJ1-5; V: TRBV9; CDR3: CASSVTGTGNQPQHF
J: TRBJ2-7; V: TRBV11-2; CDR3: CASSPRQDSYEQYF
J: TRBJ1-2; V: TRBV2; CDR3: CASSAGSKGYTF
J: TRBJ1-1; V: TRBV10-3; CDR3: CAIRSGQGISEAFF
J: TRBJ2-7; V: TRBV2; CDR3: CASSEYRGEQYF
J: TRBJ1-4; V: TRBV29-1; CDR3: CSVGGQGEKLFF
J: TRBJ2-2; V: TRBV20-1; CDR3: CSARRGGTGELFF
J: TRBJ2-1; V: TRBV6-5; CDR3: CASSYSLGGGYNEQFF
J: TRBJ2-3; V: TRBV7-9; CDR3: CASSLTGSSTDTQYF
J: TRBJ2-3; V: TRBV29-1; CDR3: CSVSGSGTDTQYF
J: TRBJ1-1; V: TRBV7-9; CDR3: CASSLPDRVGAEAFF
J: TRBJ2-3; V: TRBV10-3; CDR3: CAITPGTSGDTQYF
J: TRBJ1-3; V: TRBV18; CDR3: CASSSGSSGNTIYF